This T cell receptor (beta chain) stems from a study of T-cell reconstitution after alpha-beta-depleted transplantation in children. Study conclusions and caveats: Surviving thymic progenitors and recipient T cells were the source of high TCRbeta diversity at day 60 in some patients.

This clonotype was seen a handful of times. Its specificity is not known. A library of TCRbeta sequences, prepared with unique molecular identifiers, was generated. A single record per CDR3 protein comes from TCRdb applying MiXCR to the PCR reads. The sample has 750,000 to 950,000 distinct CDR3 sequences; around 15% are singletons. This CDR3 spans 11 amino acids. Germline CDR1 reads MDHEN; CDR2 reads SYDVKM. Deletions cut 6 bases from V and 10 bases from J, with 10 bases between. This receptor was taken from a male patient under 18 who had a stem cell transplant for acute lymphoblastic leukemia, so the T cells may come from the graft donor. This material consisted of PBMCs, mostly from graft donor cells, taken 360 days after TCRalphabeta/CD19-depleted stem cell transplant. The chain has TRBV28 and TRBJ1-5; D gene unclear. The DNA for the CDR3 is TGTGCCAGCAGCCAGTATCGTCCCCAGCATTTT. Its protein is CASSQYRPQHF.